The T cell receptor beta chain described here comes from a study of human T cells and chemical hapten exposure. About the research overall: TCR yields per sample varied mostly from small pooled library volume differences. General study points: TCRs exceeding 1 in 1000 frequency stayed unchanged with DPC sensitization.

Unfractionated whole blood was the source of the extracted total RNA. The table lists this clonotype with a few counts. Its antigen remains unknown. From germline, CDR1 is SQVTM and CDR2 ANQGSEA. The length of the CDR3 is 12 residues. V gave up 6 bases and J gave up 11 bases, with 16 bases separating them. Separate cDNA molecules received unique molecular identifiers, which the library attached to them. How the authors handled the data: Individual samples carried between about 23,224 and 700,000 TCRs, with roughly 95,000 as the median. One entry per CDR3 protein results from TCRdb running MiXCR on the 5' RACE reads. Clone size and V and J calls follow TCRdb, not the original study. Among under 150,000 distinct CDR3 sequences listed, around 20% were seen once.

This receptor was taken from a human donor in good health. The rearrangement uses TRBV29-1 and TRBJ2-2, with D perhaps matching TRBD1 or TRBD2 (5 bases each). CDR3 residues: CSVSRDGGELFF. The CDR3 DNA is TGCAGCGTGTCCCGGGACGGCGGAGAGCTGTTTTTT.